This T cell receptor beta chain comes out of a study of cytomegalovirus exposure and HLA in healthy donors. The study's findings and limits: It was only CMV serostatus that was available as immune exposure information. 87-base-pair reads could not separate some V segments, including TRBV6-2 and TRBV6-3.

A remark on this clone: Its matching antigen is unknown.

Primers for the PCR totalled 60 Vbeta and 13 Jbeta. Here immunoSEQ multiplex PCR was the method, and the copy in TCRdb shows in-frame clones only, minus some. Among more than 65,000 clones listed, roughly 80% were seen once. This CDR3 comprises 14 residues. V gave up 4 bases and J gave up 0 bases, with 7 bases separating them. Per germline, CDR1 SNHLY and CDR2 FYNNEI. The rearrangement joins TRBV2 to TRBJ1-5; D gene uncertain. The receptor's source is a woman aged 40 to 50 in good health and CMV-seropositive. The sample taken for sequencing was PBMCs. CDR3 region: CASSGTPSNQPQHF. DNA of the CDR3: TGTGCCAGCAGTGGGACTCCTAGCAATCAGCCCCAGCATTTT.